These 8 T cell receptor beta chains originate from one sample sequenced in a study of a mutant IDH1 vaccine in newly diagnosed glioma. Data came from immunoSEQ multiplex PCR; TCRdb stores just in-frame clones and leaves some out. This table holds more than 50,000 clones, 80% found once. Their antigens remain unidentified. Time point specified: week 11, during vaccination. In the vaccine, a single dose held 300 ug of the mutant IDH1 20-mer peptide, along with topical imiquimod. The source material was PBMCs, sampled from a glioma patient whose treatment included an IDH1 peptide vaccine. These receptors were taken from a man in his fifties with glioma.

The chain joins TRBV7-2 to TRBJ1-1, with TRBD1 as a possible D gene (6 bases). Looked up from germline, CDR1 is SGHTA and CDR2 is FQGNSA. The CDR3 totals 13 residues. Trimming shortened V by 4 bases and J by 3 bases, and 9 bases separated the two germline ends. The CDR3 DNA sequence: TGTGCCAGCAGCTACAGGGAATACACTGAAGCTTTCTTT. Protein sequence: CASSYREYTEAFF.

This chain joins TRBV5-1 and TRBJ1-5, with 7 nucleotides matching TRBD1. The CDR3 runs to 16 residues. CDR1 and CDR2 from the germline V gene are SGHRS and YFSETQ. J lost 2 bases, V lost 0 bases, and 5 bases had no gene match. CDR3 coding DNA: TGCGCCAGCAGCTTGGAGGCAACAGGGGGCAATCAGCCCCAGCATTTT. This gives the protein CASSLEATGGNQPQHF. Supplemented by reference TRBV5-1 and TRBJ1-5, the full variable domain reads KAGVTQTPRYLIKTRGQQVTLSCSPISGHRSVSWYQQTPGQGLQFLFEYFSETQRNKGNFPGRFSGRQFSNSRSEMNVSTLELGDSALYLCASSLEATGGNQPQHFGDGTRLSIL.

The chain combines TRBV6-5 with TRBJ1-1; D is unresolved. Germline loops: CDR1 MNHEY, CDR2 SVGAGI. Trimming stripped 4 bases from V and 4 bases from J, with 10 bases between. This CDR3 is built from 13 residues. The CDR3 DNA is TGTGCCAGCAGTTCCCCCTCGACCACTGAAGCTTTCTTT. It encodes CASSSPSTTEAFF.

This clone was counted only a few times. This rearrangement joins TRBV7-9 to TRBJ1-1; no clear D. Trimming cost V 5 bases and J 6 bases, with 13 bases left between them. Germline V CDR1 and CDR2: SEHNR, FQNEAQ (reference sequence). The CDR3 extends over 13 amino acids. CDR3 sequence reads: CASSHISRPEAFF. The CDR3 DNA follows: TGTGCCAGCAGCCATATTTCCAGACCTGAAGCTTTCTTT. Filled out from reference TRBV7-9 and TRBJ1-1, the complete variable domain reads DTGVSQNPRHKITKRGQNVTFRCDPISEHNRLYWYRQTLGQGPEFLTYFQNEAQLEKSRLLSDRFSAERPKGSFSTLEIQRTEQGDSAMYLCASSHISRPEAFFGQGTRLTVV.

This chain uses TRBV5-6 with TRBJ2-5; D is undetermined. Trimming removed 4 bases at V and 1 base at J, with 14 bases between. Germline loops: CDR1 SGHDT, CDR2 YYEEEE. The CDR3 is made up of 15 amino acids. The CDR3, as DNA: TGTGCCAGCAGCGATTCGACAACGGGCCAAGAGACCCAGTACTTC. Protein sequence: CASSDSTTGQETQYF.

The J gene is TRBJ1-1, the V gene TRBV7-9, with D unresolved. Germline V gives CDR1 SEHNR, CDR2 FQNEAQ (reference sequence). V gave up 5 bases and J gave up 5 bases, with 18 bases separating them. The CDR3 totals 15 residues. The DNA of the CDR3 is TGTGCCAGCAGCCCCCGGGCCGGTGGAGGAACTGAAGCTTTCTTT. It yields the protein CASSPRAGGGTEAFF.

Of note for this clone: Mismatch with germline at one junction end may stem from a read error. The chain carries TRBV30 and TRBJ2-4; possibly TRBD2 for D (6 bases). This CDR3 contains 14 residues. Germline V gene lookup returns CDR1 GTSNPN and CDR2 SVGIG (reference sequence). The CDR3 nucleotides read TGTGCCGGGAGTGTGGGAGGAGCCAAAAACATTCAGTACTTC. Protein sequence: CAGSVGGAKNIQYF.

This chain links TRBV6-1 with TRBJ2-7, with a tentative D call TRBD2 (5 bases). CDR1 and CDR2 from the germline V gene are MNHNS and SASEGT. The CDR3 contains 13 residues. V dropped 5 bases and J dropped 5 bases, with 13 bases sitting between them. The CDR3 DNA sequence: TGTGCCAGCAGTATTTCTAGCAGACACGAGCAGTACTTC. Translating it yields CASSISSRHEQYF.